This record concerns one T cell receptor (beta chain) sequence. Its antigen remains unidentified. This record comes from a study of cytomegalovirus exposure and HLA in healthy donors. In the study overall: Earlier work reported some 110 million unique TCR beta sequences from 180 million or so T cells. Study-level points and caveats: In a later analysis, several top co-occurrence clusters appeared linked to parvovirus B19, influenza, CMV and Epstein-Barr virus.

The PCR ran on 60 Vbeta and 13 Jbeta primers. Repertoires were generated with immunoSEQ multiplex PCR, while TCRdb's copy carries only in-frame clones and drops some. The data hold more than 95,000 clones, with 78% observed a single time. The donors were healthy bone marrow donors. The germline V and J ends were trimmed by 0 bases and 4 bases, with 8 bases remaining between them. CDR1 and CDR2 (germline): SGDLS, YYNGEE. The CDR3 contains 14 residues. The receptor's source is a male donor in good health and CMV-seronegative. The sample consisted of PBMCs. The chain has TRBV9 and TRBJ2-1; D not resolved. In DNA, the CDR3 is TGTGCCAGCAGCGTAGGGGCTACTTACAATGAGCAGTTCTTC. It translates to CASSVGATYNEQFF.